This T cell receptor (beta chain) was retrieved from a study of T cells after yellow fever vaccination. Study in general: In the case of low-cell-number fractions, SMART-Seq v4 Ultra Low Input was used for preparation. Broader study findings: Abundant clonotypes from the bulk population could contaminate FACS-sorted repertoires. Peaking on day 5 versus 15, the secondary response was faster but weaker.

There are many counts of this clonotype. Its antigen is currently unknown. By 5'RACE template switching, TCR cDNA was produced, with a universal primer site and UMIs added in the process. TCRdb called the 5' RACE reads again in MiXCR, with one record for every CDR3 protein. Of about 130,000 distinct CDR3 sequences in the sample, 5% to 8% were seen once. CDR1 LGHNA and CDR2 YSLEER come from the germline V gene. Trimming left V 2 bases short and J 2 bases short, with 6 bases between. There are 13 residues in the CDR3. This sequence joins TRBV4-3 and TRBJ2-5; D uncertain. Source: CD4+ T cells sorted from PBMCs, taken 10 days after the yellow fever booster vaccination. This sequence originates from a man aged 30 to 39 who received the YFV17D yellow fever vaccine. The CDR3: CASSQHLQETQYF. The CDR3 region has the DNA TGCGCCAGCAGCCAACACTTGCAAGAGACCCAGTACTTC.